The 25 T cell receptor beta chains in this list originate from one sample, sequenced in a study of shared clonotypes between healthy human individuals. Here immunoSEQ multiplex PCR was the method, and the copy in TCRdb shows in-frame clones only, minus some. The repertoire has about 1 million clones, about 77% of them found once; the top ten carry nearly 1.5%. Input material: memory CD4+ T cells sorted from blood. Subset indicated: CD45RA-negative fraction. The receptors come from a man aged 18 to 35 in good health.

This clone was counted only a few times. V and J are TRBV9 and TRBJ1-6; D gene uncertain. Trimming removed 4 bases at V and 15 bases at J, with 20 bases between. In germline, CDR1 is SGDLS, CDR2 YYNGEE. The CDR3 is made up of 14 amino acids. The CDR3 spells CASSLSGFGSNLHF. For the CDR3, the DNA is TGTGCCAGCAGCTTGAGCGGTTTTGGGTCCAACCTCCACTTT.

The V call is TRBV5-1, the J call TRBJ1-5, with D unclear. Trimming removed 3 bases from V and 2 bases from J, with 9 bases in between. CDR1 is SGHRS and CDR2 is YFSETQ in the germline V gene. The CDR3 totals 14 residues. CDR3 coding DNA: TGCGCCAGCAGCTCCGATGGGGGCAATCAGCCCCAGCATTTT. This sequence encodes CASSSDGGNQPQHF.

This clone was recorded once. This specimen includes other DNA sequences encoding the same CDR3. This rearrangement joins TRBV18 to TRBJ1-2; no definite D call. From germline, CDR1 is KGHSH and CDR2 LQKENI. Deletions cut 3 bases from V and 1 base from J, with 6 bases between. This CDR3 is built from 13 residues. The CDR3 sequence: CASSPDGNYGYTF. CDR3 in DNA: TGTGCCAGCTCACCCGACGGTAACTATGGCTACACCTTC.

J is TRBJ1-5 and V is TRBV19; D remains ambiguous. Between the trimmed V and J ends, which lost 8 bases and 5 bases, there was a span of 7 bases. This CDR3 has 11 residues. Germline V gene sequence: CDR1 LNHDA, CDR2 SQIVND (reference sequence). The DNA for the CDR3 is TGTGCCAGTGGAATCTATCAGCCCCAGCATTTT. Translated, it gives CASGIYQPQHF.

The chain employs TRBV6-5 and TRBJ1-1, with D tentatively TRBD1 (5 bases). The V and J ends lost 5 bases and 11 bases respectively, with 12 bases between them. The CDR3 spans 11 residues. From germline, CDR1 is MNHEY and CDR2 SVGAGI. This chain's CDR3 is CASSREGRAFF. The CDR3 nucleotides read TGTGCCAGCAGTCGGGAGGGACGTGCTTTCTTT.

The CDR3 protein is CAWSVGGGGPGNTIYF. The DNA of the CDR3 is TGTGCCTGGAGTGTAGGGGGTGGGGGCCCTGGAAACACCATATATTTT. The chain joins TRBV30 to TRBJ1-3; maybe TRBD1 (6 bases). V was pared by 0 bases and J by 2 bases, with 14 bases between. The CDR3 runs 16 residues. CDR1 and CDR2 from the germline V gene are GTSNPN and SVGIG (reference sequence).

V is TRBV2 and J is TRBJ2-1; TRBD2 matches 10 bases. CDR3 length equals 15 residues. With V trimmed by 9 bases and J by 4 bases, 9 bases remained unmatched. Germline CDR1 reads SNHLY; CDR2 reads FYNNEI. CDR3 loop: CASRSLAGDYNEQFF. The DNA of the CDR3 is TGTGCCAGTCGGTCCCTAGCGGGGGATTACAATGAGCAGTTCTTC.

The V call is TRBV11-2, the J call TRBJ2-3; D possibly corresponds to TRBD2 (5 bases). Germline V CDR1 and CDR2: SGHAT, FQNNGV. The CDR3 consists of 16 residues. Trimming removed 4 bases at V and 4 bases at J, with 18 bases between. The CDR3 region is CASSSGQKRNADTQYF. The CDR3 nucleotides are TGTGCCAGCAGCTCAGGTCAAAAGCGGAACGCAGATACGCAGTATTTT.

In its sample, this clone was seen many times. The chain recombines TRBV28 with TRBJ1-1, with unresolved D. CDR1 and CDR2 from the germline V gene are MDHEN and SYDVKM. Trimming took off 6 bases at V and 4 bases at J, with 9 bases between the two ends. The CDR3 runs to 12 residues. CDR3 sequence: CASSPWSTEAFF. The CDR3 DNA is TGTGCCAGCAGCCCCTGGAGCACTGAAGCTTTCTTT.

The chain has TRBV28 and TRBJ2-7, with 7 nucleotides matching TRBD1. V lost 6 bases to trimming and J lost 3 bases; unmatched junction nucleotides: 5. This CDR3 has 13 amino acids. Germline V CDR1 and CDR2: MDHEN, SYDVKM. The CDR3 loop is CASSPWDSYEQYF. The CDR3 DNA follows: TGTGCCAGCAGCCCCTGGGACAGCTACGAGCAGTACTTC.

This chain joins TRBV7-9 and TRBJ2-1; the match to TRBD1 covers 8 bases. There are 16 residues in the CDR3. V shed 3 bases, J shed 8 bases, and the junction held 12 bases outside the gene matches. The germline V gene has CDR1 SEHNR and CDR2 FQNEAQ (reference sequence). The CDR3 here is CASSFNQDRVRDEQFF. For the CDR3, the DNA is TGTGCCAGCAGCTTTAACCAGGACAGGGTTCGGGATGAGCAGTTCTTC.

This chain joins TRBV7-2 and TRBJ2-7; D gene unclear. Germline CDR1 and CDR2: SGHTA and FQGNSA. The CDR3 totals 14 residues. With 4 bases removed from V and 2 bases from J, the gap between germline ends came to 12 bases. CDR3 sequence reads: CASSSFPAAYEQYF. The CDR3 bases are TGTGCCAGCAGCTCCTTCCCGGCGGCCTACGAGCAGTACTTC. The full variable domain, rest sourced from reference TRBV7-2 and TRBJ2-7, is GAGVSQSPSNKVTEKGKDVELRCDPISGHTALYWYRQSLGQGLEFLIYFQGNSAPDKSGLPSDRFSAERTGGSVSTLTIQRTQQEDSAVYLCASSSFPAAYEQYFGPGTRLTVT.

J is TRBJ2-5 and V is TRBV5-8; 15 nucleotides agree with TRBD2. V shed 4 bases, J shed 5 bases, and the junction held 6 bases outside the gene matches. Germline-derived CDR1 and CDR2 are SGHTS and YDEGEE. The CDR3 has 16 amino acids. CDR3 nucleotides: TGTGCCAGCAGCCCGGGACTAGCGGGAGGTTCCGAGACCCAGTACTTC. Residues: CASSPGLAGGSETQYF.

Worth noting for this clone: At one boundary the junction diverges from the germline segment, which might be a read error. The chain couples TRBV7-7 to TRBJ2-7; TRBD2 aligns across 8 bases. This CDR3 is built from 13 residues. Germline loops: CDR1 SSHAT, CDR2 FNYEAQ (reference sequence). CDR3 amino acids: CASSLGLAGEQYF. DNA for the CDR3: TGTGCTAGCAGCTTAGGTCTAGCGGGTGAGCAGTACTTC.

The chain links TRBV30 to TRBJ1-2, with TRBD1 as a possible D gene (5 bases). CDR1 is GTSNPN, CDR2 SVGIG, per germline (reference sequence). The germline V and J ends were trimmed by 8 bases and 5 bases, with 12 bases remaining between them. CDR3 size: 11 residues. The CDR3 sequence is CARLGAYGYTF. The CDR3 DNA reads TGTGCCCGGCTAGGGGCTTATGGCTACACCTTC.

The sample holds a few counts of this clone. The chain is built from TRBV6-1 and TRBJ2-1; possible D gene TRBD2, 6 bases. Looked up from germline, CDR1 is MNHNS and CDR2 is SASEGT. CDR3 length equals 16 residues. Deletions cut 4 bases from V and 10 bases from J, with 23 bases between. CDR3: CASSVRTSSTGREQFF. DNA of the CDR3: TGTGCCAGCAGTGTGCGGACGTCTAGTACTGGGAGGGAGCAGTTCTTC.

This chain connects TRBV9 to TRBJ2-3, with 13 bases matching TRBD2. The junction had 8 bases not matched to a gene; V was cut back by 2 bases and J by 5 bases. This CDR3 has 17 residues. Germline V lookup: CDR1 SGDLS, CDR2 YYNGEE. The CDR3 spells CASSVAGLAGVVDTQYF. In DNA form, the CDR3 reads TGTGCCAGCAGCGTCGCCGGACTAGCGGGAGTAGTAGATACGCAGTATTTT.

The chain recombines TRBV6-1 with TRBJ1-3; no reliable D call. V lost 5 bases and J 2 bases, leaving 10 bases between the germline ends. CDR3 length: 14 residues. Germline V gene lookup returns CDR1 MNHNS and CDR2 SASEGT. In DNA, the CDR3 is TGTGCCAGCAGTTTAACCTCCCCTGGAAACACCATATATTTT. Translation: CASSLTSPGNTIYF.

This chain connects TRBV15 to TRBJ1-5, with 9 bases fitting TRBD1. Germline values: CDR1 LNHNV, CDR2 YYDKDF (reference sequence). The CDR3 runs 16 residues. J was trimmed by 3 bases and V by 4 bases; bases with no gene match: 7. The DNA for the CDR3 is TGTGCCACCAGCACCGGGGACAGGGTAATCAATCAGCCCCAGCATTTT. This codes for CATSTGDRVINQPQHF.

Only one count was recorded for this clone. This chain uses TRBV6-5 with TRBJ2-3, with TRBD2 as a possible D gene (5 bases). The CDR3 covers 13 residues. V was cut by 5 bases and J by 8 bases, with 14 bases left in between. The germline V gene has CDR1 MNHEY and CDR2 SVGAGI. The DNA of the CDR3 is TGTGCCAGCAGTGACTATTACGAGGCTACGCAGTATTTT. It is translated as CASSDYYEATQYF.

This clone was found many times. The V call is TRBV7-2, the J call TRBJ2-1, with D maybe TRBD1 (6 bases). V lost 5 bases and J 3 bases, leaving 8 bases between the germline ends. CDR1 SGHTA and CDR2 FQGNSA come from the germline V gene. The CDR3 sequence is 13 residues long. CDR3 coding DNA: TGTGCCAGCAGCCTACAGGGCTACAATGAGCAGTTCTTC. It codes for CASSLQGYNEQFF.

About this clone: This same CDR3 is encoded by further DNA sequences in the sample. The chain combines TRBV7-2 with TRBJ1-5, with unresolved D. Germline V lookup: CDR1 SGHTA, CDR2 FQGNSA. The CDR3 length is 13 residues. V dropped 1 base and J dropped 5 bases, with 6 bases sitting between them. The chain's CDR3 is CASSLGLYQPQHF. The CDR3 nucleotides read TGTGCCAGCAGCTTAGGGCTATATCAGCCCCAGCATTTT. Full variable domain (outside the CDR3, taken from reference TRBV7-2 and TRBJ1-5): GAGVSQSPSNKVTEKGKDVELRCDPISGHTALYWYRQSLGQGLEFLIYFQGNSAPDKSGLPSDRFSAERTGGSVSTLTIQRTQQEDSAVYLCASSLGLYQPQHFGDGTRLSIL.

In regard to this clone: In the same sample, other DNA sequences code for this CDR3. The J gene is TRBJ2-1, the V gene TRBV5-4; D is perhaps TRBD1 (5 bases). V shed 2 bases and J shed 10 bases, with 10 bases lying between them. Per germline, CDR1 SGHNT and CDR2 YYREEE (reference sequence). The CDR3 extends over 12 amino acids. CDR3 region: CASSLDRNEQFF. The CDR3 DNA follows: TGTGCCAGCAGCTTAGACAGAAACGAGCAGTTCTTC.

V gene TRBV21-1 combines with J gene TRBJ2-2; whether TRBD2, the table's D call, matches the DNA was not checked. TRBV21-1 constitutes a pseudogene. This CDR3 contains 17 residues. In DNA form, the CDR3 reads TGTGCCAGCAGCATAGGAGAGCGGGAGTCATCACCCGGGGAGCTGTTTTTT. This encodes CASSIGERESSPGELFF.

The genes are TRBV6-5 and TRBJ1-2, with D perhaps TRBD1 (5 bases). V lost 8 bases and J lost 7, with 14 bases in between. From germline, CDR1 is MNHEY and CDR2 SVGAGI. This CDR3 has 12 amino acids. In DNA form, the CDR3 reads TGTGCCAGCCGAACGGCCGGGGCTGGCTACACCTTC. It codes for CASRTAGAGYTF.